The T cell receptor (beta chain) described here comes from a study of beta chain features in type 1 diabetes. V gave up 0 bases and J gave up 7 bases, with 5 bases separating them. The CDR3 sequence is 11 residues long. Germline CDR1 SGHRS, CDR2 YFSETQ. There was one heparinised blood draw per donor, averaging around 0.11 L. Sequenced material consisted of expressed TCRB transcripts (all of the isolated RNA was reverse transcribed). Sequencing was performed with immunoSEQ multiplex PCR; in TCRdb, only in-frame clones are kept and a portion is missing. The sample has some 150,000 clones; 6.9% are singletons. Study conclusions and caveats: Patients showed naive, central memory and Treg TCRB repertoires that appeared more similar than those of healthy donors.

This clone showed up just a few times. Its antigen is undetermined. The TCR was taken from a woman between 25 and 40 years old in good health. Sequencing was done on a sample of central memory CD4+ T cells from blood. The chain recombines TRBV5-1 with TRBJ2-7; D gene unclear. The CDR3: CASSLEQEQYF. The DNA of the CDR3 is TGCGCCAGCAGCTTGGAACAGGAGCAGTACTTC.